This note documents a single T cell receptor (beta chain) sequence. The antigen this receptor binds is unknown. There are no base qualities to consult, and no much larger clone falls within one base. The receptor library was made with the immunoSEQ multiplex PCR assay. For most patients, genomic DNA was subjected to high-throughput TCR-beta CDR3 sequencing by Adaptive Biotechnologies. The published analysis was carried out like this. TCR sequencing data were retrieved from Adaptive's ImmunoSEQ software for roughly 20 patients, whereas a few other patients were processed with MiXCR and VDJtools. Because the origin of CDR3 nucleotide sequences shared between donor and recipient could not be assigned, those sequences were removed. To be classed as alloreactive, a clone needed at least 2-fold expansion over unstimulated cells and a minimum CFSE-low frequency of 0.002% (template counts) or 0.001% (read counts). Mappable clones were those detected in sequenced pre-transplant spleen, lymph node, or MLR CFSE-low populations of the donor or recipient. Cumulative frequency of alloreactive clones was calculated as a percentage of all sequences weighted by copy number. TCRdb provides this immuneACCESS table in a form limited to in-frame rearrangements. Some clones are lacking; in checked studies, under half of them reflect an unresolved V gene, and why the rest are absent is not known. The D gene and trimming were derived from the DNA, and the V and J assignments and clone size from that table. Within this sample are about 9,600 clones, with 65% to 90% of them counted one time only. Roughly 5.2% of the sample belongs to the ten largest clones.

These data originate in a study of graft-versus-host responses after intestinal transplantation (dated by TCRdb to 2020 to 2022). The study in broad terms: The transplants that recipients got were multivisceral, liver-intestinal, or isolated intestinal. Of the 20 to 25 intestinal transplant recipients enrolled in the cohort, one of whom was a retransplant, a few patients without pretransplant specimens were excluded. To identify alloreactive clones, pre-transplant mixed lymphocyte reaction products were sequenced and then compared with unstimulated pre-transplant donor and recipient T cells. After intestinal transplantation, graft-versus-host and host-versus-graft alloreactive T cell clones were followed in the graft, circulation and bone marrow using bulk TCR-beta CDR3 sequencing. All recipients received anti-thymocyte globulin induction followed by maintenance tacrolimus and steroids for two to four years. Donor T cell macrochimerism was defined as a peak of at least 4% donor T cells among recipient peripheral blood mononuclear cells. Instead of going to the commercial service, samples from a few later patients were sequenced in-house on an Illumina MiSeq and processed with MiXCR. The investigation overall reported the following: Patients with donor T cell macrochimerism had high GvH to HvG T cell clonal ratios in their allografts. The relatively low number and heterogeneity of intestinal transplant patients limited the conclusions. GvH clones were detected in recipient bone marrow, and some of these GvH clones were observed earlier in ileal mucosa or blood, consistent with an intestinal mucosal origin. Early after transplant, peak levels of circulating GvH clones were associated with declines in HvG clones.

Intraepithelial and lamina propria lymphocytes were isolated from graft specimens using dithiothreitol, EDTA incubations and collagenase D digestion. Bulk TCR-beta sequencing was performed on serial intestinal graft biopsy specimens collected as late as 600 days after transplant. This sequence was found in a human patient who received an intestinal transplant, so some T cells may come from the graft donor. Sequences were derived from ileum tissue, sampled almost 750 days after intestinal transplantation.

The CDR3 protein: CASGLDRAYNSPLHF. DNA sequence: TGTGCTAGTGGTTTGGACAGGGCCTATAATTCACCCCTCCACTTT. The chain is assembled from TRBV12-5 and TRBJ1-6; a tentative D call is TRBD1 (6 bases match). Including the terminal cysteine and phenylalanine, the CDR3 comprises 15 residues. Only the CDR3 part of the read is kept: 45 bases, read in frame from the first base. V is cut by 1 base and J by 2 bases, and the space between the germline ends is 6 bases. According to the germline V gene, CDR1 reads LGHNT and CDR2 reads FRNRAP. Extended through the reference TRBV12-5 and TRBJ1-6 proteins, this CDR3 yields the full variable domain: DARVTQTPRHKVTEMGQEVTMRCQPILGHNTVFWYRQTMMQGLELLAYFRNRAPLDDSGMPKDRFSAEMPDATLATLKIQPSEPRDSAVYFCASGLDRAYNSPLHFGNGTRLTVT.